These 24 T cell receptor beta chains share one sample of origin, sequenced in a study of T cells after yellow fever vaccination. TCRdb re-called the 5' RACE reads through MiXCR, storing one row per CDR3 protein. Of around 310,000 distinct CDR3 sequences in the sample, 8.7% were seen once. The sample in question was PBMCs, obtained on the day of the first yellow fever vaccination. These receptors were obtained from a man between 18 and 35 years old who received the YFV17D yellow fever vaccine.

This clonotype has ten or more counts. The chain couples TRBV5-1 to TRBJ2-3; 8 bases align to TRBD2. The CDR3 is 14 residues long. The ends lost 4 bases at V and 4 bases at J; junction bases unmatched: 5. CDR1 and CDR2 (germline): SGHRS, YFSETQ. CDR3 protein: CASSDVTSADTQYF. In nucleotides, the CDR3 is TGCGCCAGCAGCGACGTGACTAGCGCAGATACGCAGTATTTT.

This clonotype was counted between two and nine times. The chain combines TRBV20-1 with TRBJ2-1; D gene ambiguous. Trimming took off 0 bases at V and 7 bases at J, with 4 bases between the two ends. The germline gives CDR1 DFQATT, CDR2 SNEGSKA (reference sequence). This CDR3 has 11 residues. The CDR3 here is CSARDLNEQFF. The CDR3 nucleotides read TGCAGTGCTAGAGATCTGAATGAGCAGTTCTTC.

This clonotype has just a few counts. V and J are TRBV12-3 or TRBV12-4 and TRBJ1-2; 10 nucleotides align to TRBD1. CDR3 size: 15 residues. V shed 5 bases, J shed 8 bases, and the junction held 11 bases outside the gene matches. CDR3 DNA sequence: TGTGCCAGCAGTCGAACCCCGGACAGGGGGAGCGGCTACACCTTC. Translating it yields CASSRTPDRGSGYTF.

In this sample, this clonotype turned up many times. The chain links TRBV7-3 to TRBJ2-3; TRBD2 agrees at 9 bases. V trimming: 3 bases; J trimming: 3 bases; junction bases outside the gene matches: 1. From germline, CDR1 is SGHTA and CDR2 FQGTGA. The length of the CDR3 is 14 residues. The CDR3 DNA sequence: TGTGCCAGCAGCTTCGGACTAGCGACAGATACGCAGTATTTT. Protein product: CASSFGLATDTQYF.

V usage is TRBV21-1 and J usage is TRBJ2-7; the table assigns TRBD1, which was not confirmed against the DNA. TRBV21-1 is labeled a pseudogene. The CDR3 has 15 amino acids. Here the CDR3 reads CASRRDRTFSYEQYF. The CDR3 DNA is TGTGCCAGCAGGCGGGACAGGACTTTCTCCTACGAGCAGTACTTC.

This clonotype has more than one count but fewer than ten. The J gene is TRBJ1-5, the V gene TRBV2, with 10 bases that match TRBD1. With 6 bases clipped from V and 13 bases from J, the junction kept 6 bases outside the gene matches. There are 12 residues in the CDR3. Germline loops: CDR1 SNHLY, CDR2 FYNNEI. The CDR3 is CASRPQGQGQHF. DNA of the CDR3: TGTGCCAGCAGGCCCCAGGGACAGGGGCAGCATTTT.

This clonotype occurred a few times. CDR3 residues: CASSFLAVRGIKTQYF. CDR3 bases: TGTGCCAGCAGTTTCCTCGCCGTCAGGGGCATCAAGACCCAGTACTTC. The J gene is TRBJ2-5, the V gene TRBV28, with TRBD1 as a possible D gene (6 bases). This CDR3 region has 16 residues. Trimming removed 3 bases from V and 6 bases from J, with 20 bases in between. Looked up from germline, CDR1 is MDHEN and CDR2 is SYDVKM. Full variable domain (missing parts from reference TRBV28 and TRBJ2-5): DVKVTQSSRYLVKRTGEKVFLECVQDMDHENMFWYRQDPGLGLRLIYFSYDVKMKEKGDIPEGYSVSREKKERFSLILESASTNQTSMYLCASSFLAVRGIKTQYFGPGTRLLVL.

This chain uses TRBV7-6 with TRBJ2-1; 14 nucleotides line up with TRBD2. The junction had 7 bases not matched to a gene; V was cut back by 5 bases and J by 7 bases. From germline, CDR1 is SGHVS and CDR2 FNYEAQ. The CDR3 totals 16 residues. CDR3 nucleotides: TGTGCCAGCAGCGAGCGGACTAGCGGGGGGACAAATGAGCAGTTCTTC. Its translation is CASSERTSGGTNEQFF.

This clonotype was detected only a few times. The rearrangement uses TRBV18 and TRBJ1-1, with unresolved D. The CDR3 covers 15 residues. V shed 9 bases and J shed 0 bases, with 17 bases lying between them. Germline CDR1 reads KGHSH; CDR2 reads LQKENI. CDR3 DNA sequence: TGTGCCAGTACCCGGTTAGGGCCCATGAACACTGAAGCTTTCTTT. Protein: CASTRLGPMNTEAFF.

This clonotype has a handful of counts. The chain links TRBV28 to TRBJ1-1; D unclear. The CDR3 has 14 residues. Germline CDR1 and CDR2: MDHEN and SYDVKM. V shed 2 bases and J shed 1 base, with 8 bases lying between them. The CDR3 sequence: CASSLVTGNTEAFF. CDR3 DNA: TGTGCCAGCAGTTTAGTTACGGGGAACACTGAAGCTTTCTTT. Variable domain in full (rest from reference TRBV28 and TRBJ1-1): DVKVTQSSRYLVKRTGEKVFLECVQDMDHENMFWYRQDPGLGLRLIYFSYDVKMKEKGDIPEGYSVSREKKERFSLILESASTNQTSMYLCASSLVTGNTEAFFGQGTRLTVV.

V gene TRBV21-1 combines with J gene TRBJ1-6. TRBV21-1 is a pseudogene. The CDR3 is 15 amino acids. The CDR3 DNA sequence: TGTGCCAGCAGCAAACAGGACGTTGATGGGTCACCCCTCCACTTT. Translation: CASSKQDVDGSPLHF.

The gene calls are TRBV6-1 and TRBJ2-5, with TRBD2 matching 8 bases. V shed 3 bases and J 5 bases; nucleotides not matched to a gene: 11. This CDR3 has 16 residues. Germline V CDR1 and CDR2: MNHNS, SASEGT. The CDR3 DNA is TGTGCCAGCAGTGAGGGACTAGTGGTAGATGGTGAGACCCAGTACTTC. Translating gives CASSEGLVVDGETQYF.

This clonotype has ten or more counts. V usage is TRBV20-1 and J usage is TRBJ2-7, with 15 bases that match TRBD2. This CDR3 spans 18 amino acids. V was pared by 1 base and J by 4 bases, with 11 bases of the junction left unmatched. The germline V gene has CDR1 DFQATT and CDR2 SNEGSKA (reference sequence). The CDR3 DNA reads TGCAGTGCTAGAGCCCTGGGACTAGCGGGAGGCGAGTCTTACGAGCAGTACTTC. Amino acid sequence: CSARALGLAGGESYEQYF.

This clonotype was counted between two and nine times. The J gene is TRBJ2-2, the V gene TRBV9; 7 bases fit TRBD2. J gave up 0 bases and V 2 bases, and 13 bases lay outside the gene matches. There are 19 residues in the CDR3. Germline V gene sequence: CDR1 SGDLS, CDR2 YYNGEE. CDR3 sequence: CASSVKGERGYPNTGELFF. For the CDR3, the DNA is TGTGCCAGCAGCGTCAAGGGCGAGCGGGGCTACCCGAACACCGGGGAGCTGTTTTTT.

Turning to this clonotype: This may arise from a read error, as a much more abundant clone is one base away. The chain combines TRBV27 with TRBJ1-1; D remains ambiguous. The CDR3 is made up of 14 amino acids. Germline values: CDR1 MNHEY, CDR2 SMNVEV (reference sequence). CDR3 residues: CANSLYAGNTEAFF. The CDR3, as DNA: TGTGCCAACAGTTTATATGCGGGGAACACTGAAGCTTTCTTT.

This clonotype was observed a handful of times. The chain is built from TRBV19 and TRBJ2-2; 7 bases align to TRBD1. The germline V gene has CDR1 LNHDA and CDR2 SQIVND (reference sequence). The V and J ends lost 0 bases and 1 base, in that order; junction bases with no gene match: 2. This CDR3 has 16 amino acids. The CDR3 region is CASSIEDRMNTGELFF. The CDR3 coding sequence is TGTGCCAGTAGTATAGAGGACAGGATGAACACCGGGGAGCTGTTTTTT.

The chain carries TRBV18 and TRBJ2-3; 7 nucleotides align to TRBD2. CDR3 length equals 17 residues. With V trimmed by 2 bases and J by 1 base, 9 bases remained unmatched. CDR1 and CDR2 from the germline V gene are KGHSH and LQKENI. CDR3: CASSPMRPAGRTDTQYF. In nucleotides, the CDR3 is TGTGCCAGCTCACCAATGAGGCCAGCGGGACGCACAGATACGCAGTATTTT.

This clonotype was counted many times. The chain recombines TRBV6-5 with TRBJ2-3; tentatively, D is TRBD1 (5 bases). This CDR3 spans 15 amino acids. Germline CDR1 is MNHEY and CDR2 is SVGAGI. Deletions cut 2 bases from V and 5 bases from J, with 14 bases between. CDR3 nucleotide sequence: TGTGCCAGCAGTTACAGTATGCTGGGGCTAGATACGCAGTATTTT. Translated, it gives CASSYSMLGLDTQYF.

This clonotype was recorded a few times. The chain employs TRBV19 and TRBJ2-7; D ambiguous. Germline V CDR1 and CDR2: LNHDA, SQIVND (reference sequence). Deletions cut 2 bases from V and 2 bases from J, with 13 bases between. The CDR3 covers 15 residues. CDR3 DNA sequence: TGTGCCAGTAGTATAAAAATGGCAGTTCCCTACGAGCAGTACTTC. The encoded protein is CASSIKMAVPYEQYF. The variable domain in full, completed from reference TRBV19 and TRBJ2-7, reads DGGITQSPKYLFRKEGQNVTLSCEQNLNHDAMYWYRQDPGQGLRLIYYSQIVNDFQKGDIAEGYSVSREKKESFPLTVTSAQKNPTAFYLCASSIKMAVPYEQYFGPGTRLTVT.

This clonotype was seen only a few times. This sequence joins TRBV12-3 or TRBV12-4 and TRBJ1-5; TRBD1 is a possible D gene (6 bases). The CDR3 has 14 amino acids. V lost 7 bases, J lost 7 bases, and 17 bases lay in between. As DNA, the CDR3 is TGTGCCAGCACAACCGGGACATTCGAGCAGCCCCAGCATTTT. This translates into CASTTGTFEQPQHF.

The table lists this clonotype with a few counts. The gene calls are TRBV6-2 or TRBV6-3 and TRBJ1-5; D not certain. Between the trimmed V and J ends, which lost 2 bases and 0 bases, there was a span of 11 bases. Germline V gene lookup returns CDR1 MNHEY and CDR2 SVGEGT. The CDR3 consists of 16 residues. In nucleotides, the CDR3 is TGTGCCAGCAGTTACGGGTCATCAAATAGCAATCAGCCCCAGCATTTT. Amino acid sequence: CASSYGSSNSNQPQHF.

This clonotype occurred many times. This rearrangement joins TRBV5-1 to TRBJ2-2, with D hard to call. V was pared by 4 bases and J by 7 bases, with 11 bases between. Looked up from germline, CDR1 is SGHRS and CDR2 is YFSETQ. The CDR3 has 13 amino acids. CDR3 DNA sequence: TGCGCCAGCAGCCGTGACGCTAACGGGGAGCTGTTTTTT. Residues: CASSRDANGELFF.

The table lists this clonotype with a few counts. The V gene is TRBV4-2, the J gene TRBJ1-3; TRBD1 might be the D (5 bases). CDR3 length equals 13 residues. Per the germline V gene, CDR1 is LGHNA and CDR2 is YNFKEQ. V lost 5 bases and J 8 bases, leaving 13 bases between the germline ends. In DNA, the CDR3 is TGTGCCAGCAGCTACGGGGGAGAGGACACCATATATTTT. This translates into CASSYGGEDTIYF.

The rearrangement joins TRBV5-1 to TRBJ2-7, with D perhaps matching TRBD1 (5 bases). The CDR3 is 15 amino acids. The germline V gene encodes CDR1 SGHRS and CDR2 YFSETQ. The V end lost 2 bases, the J end lost 0 bases, and 12 bases lay between the germline ends. The CDR3 sequence: CASSLWQGFSYEQYF. The CDR3 bases are TGCGCCAGCAGCTTATGGCAGGGTTTCTCCTACGAGCAGTACTTC. The complete variable domain, with remaining parts taken from reference TRBV5-1 and TRBJ2-7, reads KAGVTQTPRYLIKTRGQQVTLSCSPISGHRSVSWYQQTPGQGLQFLFEYFSETQRNKGNFPGRFSGRQFSNSRSEMNVSTLELGDSALYLCASSLWQGFSYEQYFGPGTRLTVT.